One T cell receptor beta chain is described in this entry. Its antigen is undetermined. Libraries were prepared by immunoSEQ multiplex PCR; TCRdb keeps only in-frame clonotypes and omits some of them. The sample contains approximately 170,000 clones, around nine tenths of which appear only once. Pooled in the analysis were second doses at about 4 or about 12 weeks. The data derive from a study of T cell responses to AZD1222 COVID-19 vaccine. General observations from the study: AZD1222 recipients seropositive at baseline numbered only five to seven. The donor group comprised mostly white British people and more females; the analysis possibly underestimated clonal diversity. CD4 TCRs linked to vaccination spanned spike, dominating at 160-218 and 743-854.

V was pared by 4 bases and J by 6 bases, with 9 bases of the junction left unmatched. The CDR3 sequence is 14 residues long. Germline CDR1 reads GTSNPN; CDR2 reads SVGIG (reference sequence). The rearrangement links TRBV30 to TRBJ2-7, with TRBD1 identical over 10 bases. The receptor comes from an adult who received the AZD1222 COVID-19 vaccine. This specimen consisted of peripheral blood, obtained 28 days after the second AZD1222 dose. DNA for the CDR3: TGTGCCTGGAAGCTTCCGGGACAGGGGTTCGAGCAGTACTTC. Translation gives CAWKLPGQGFEQYF.